This section outlines one T cell receptor (beta chain) sequence together with its context. The data derive from a study of technical replicates of blood from a handful of donors. Profiled with immunoSEQ multiplex PCR; TCRdb holds only in-frame clones, not every one. The sample has some 77,000 clones; 85% to 95% are singletons. Per the germline V gene, CDR1 is LNHNV and CDR2 is YYDKDF (reference sequence). Losses at the gene ends were 3 bases for V and 7 bases for J; bases not matched to a gene: 7. The length of the CDR3 is 15 residues. The clonotype comes from a human donor in good health. The sequenced sample was T cells isolated from PBMCs. The V gene is TRBV15, the J gene TRBJ1-4, with 8 nucleotides matching TRBD1. CDR3 coding DNA: TGTGCCACCAGCAGGGCAGGGGGCACGGGTGAAAAACTGTTTTTT. It codes for CATSRAGGTGEKLFF. The complete variable domain, with remaining parts taken from reference TRBV15 and TRBJ1-4, reads DAMVIQNPRYQVTQFGKPVTLSCSQTLNHNVMYWYQQKSSQAPKLLFHYYDKDFNNEADTPDNFQSRRPNTSFCFLDIRSPGLGDTAMYLCATSRAGGTGEKLFFGSGTQLSVL.